The T cell receptor beta chain described here comes from a study of graft-versus-host responses after intestinal transplantation. Repertoires were generated with immunoSEQ multiplex PCR, while TCRdb's copy carries only in-frame clones and drops some. The sample includes roughly 97,000 clones, around 92% of them seen just once. A word on this clone: Its antigen is unidentified.

Study results and limitations: The presence of high graft-versus-host to host-versus-graft clonal ratios in allografts characterized patients with graft-donor T cell macrochimerism.

Trimming pared 7 bases from V and 12 bases from J, leaving 15 bases between. CDR3 size: 12 residues. CDR1 SGHTA and CDR2 FQGNSA come from the germline V gene. The TCR comes from a human donor who was the organ donor for an intestinal transplant. The sequenced sample was unstimulated CD4+ T cells sorted from spleen or lymph node cells, obtained before transplant. J is TRBJ1-4 and V is TRBV7-2, with D possibly being TRBD1 (6 bases). The CDR3 sequence is CASTPTGGELFF. CDR3 nucleotide sequence: TGTGCCAGCACCCCGACAGGCGGCGAACTGTTTTTT.